What follows are 10 T cell receptor beta chains derived from one specimen sequenced in a study of human T cells and chemical hapten exposure. TCRdb redid the calling of the RACE reads with MiXCR, one entry per CDR3 protein. This sample has about 45,000 distinct CDR3 sequences, with 3.5% to 4.5% found just once. Time point denoted: healthy volunteer bleed at 2 weeks. The study extracted total RNA from unfractionated whole blood. The sequenced sample was whole blood. These receptor sequences come from a female donor in good health. Some clones in this sample may be carry-over from other donors' samples.

Points on this clonotype: A much larger clone lies one base from this, so it may be a read error. The chain links TRBV10-3 to TRBJ2-1; D gene uncertain. CDR1 and CDR2 from the germline V gene are ENHRY and SYGVKD. The CDR3 is 15 amino acids. CDR3 region: CVISESGVYYNEQFF. The CDR3 DNA follows: TGTGTCATCAGTGAGTCGGGCGTCTACTACAATGAGCAGTTCTTC.

The genes are TRBV18 and TRBJ2-7; 15 bases line up with TRBD2. The CDR3 runs to 18 residues. CDR1 and CDR2 (germline): KGHSH, LQKENI. The J segment lost 6 bases and the V segment lost 2 bases, leaving 11 bases of the junction unmatched. CDR3 nucleotide sequence: TGTGCCAGCTCACCATCTCTCGGACTAGCGGGGGGGATCCTCGAGCAGTACTTC. Amino acid sequence: CASSPSLGLAGGILEQYF.

This clonotype appeared many times. This chain uses TRBV20-1 with TRBJ1-1, with a possible D match to TRBD1 (5 bases). With 0 bases removed from V and 1 base from J, the gap between germline ends came to 15 bases. Germline V gene lookup returns CDR1 DFQATT and CDR2 SNEGSKA (reference sequence). This CDR3 has 16 residues. DNA of the CDR3: TGCAGTGCTAGAGATCGAGCCAGGGCAAAGAACACTGAAGCTTTCTTT. Protein sequence: CSARDRARAKNTEAFF.

Remarks on this clonotype: Just one base apart from a much larger clone, this may be a read error. This chain links TRBV7-8 with TRBJ2-5, with 13 positions matching TRBD2. The germline V gene has CDR1 SGHVS and CDR2 FQNEAQ. The length of the CDR3 is 16 residues. This chain's CDR3 is CASSPRLAGGQETLYF. The CDR3 DNA reads as TGTGCCAGCAGCCCCCGACTAGCGGGGGGCCAAGAGACCCTGTACTTC. Complete variable domain (other parts from reference TRBV7-8 and TRBJ2-5): GAGVSQSPRYKVAKRGQDVALRCDPISGHVSLFWYQQALGQGPEFLTYFQNEAQLDKSGLPSDRFFAERPEGSVSTLKIQRTQQEDSAVYLCASSPRLAGGQETLYFGPGTRLLVL.

This clonotype showed up many times. The rearrangement uses TRBV5-5 and TRBJ2-3; possibly TRBD2 for D (5 bases). Per the germline V gene, CDR1 is SGHKS and CDR2 is YYEKEE (reference sequence). V lost 1 base and J lost 1, with 13 bases in between. The CDR3 totals 16 residues. CDR3 residues: CASSLLGDYRTDTQYF. CDR3 DNA: TGTGCCAGCAGCTTGTTAGGCGACTACCGCACAGATACGCAGTATTTT.

This clonotype was observed at least ten times. This rearrangement joins TRBV12-3 or TRBV12-4 to TRBJ1-1, with D hard to call. CDR3 length equals 12 residues. V was pared by 2 bases and J by 4 bases, with 5 bases between. DNA of the CDR3: TGTGCCAGCAGTTTAAGCGGCACTGAAGCTTTCTTT. It is translated as CASSLSGTEAFF.

The sample holds many counts of this clonotype. This chain connects TRBV20-1 to TRBJ2-1; D uncertain. The length of the CDR3 is 15 residues. CDR1 is DFQATT, CDR2 SNEGSKA, per germline (reference sequence). Trimming took off 3 bases at V and 8 bases at J, with 20 bases between the two ends. CDR3 sequence: CSASSGQESRDEQFF. CDR3 nucleotides: TGCAGTGCTAGTTCGGGTCAAGAAAGTAGGGATGAGCAGTTCTTC.

This clonotype counts as medium-sized. The gene calls are TRBV4-3 and TRBJ2-3; 7 positions agree with TRBD1. Unmatched junction bases numbered 8, after V lost 1 base and J lost 1 base. The CDR3 totals 17 residues. Germline CDR1 and CDR2: LGHNA and YSLEER. Here the CDR3 reads CASSQGTLTGGTDTQYF. The DNA of the CDR3 is TGCGCCAGCAGCCAAGGAACCCTAACAGGGGGCACAGATACGCAGTATTTT.

This clonotype was picked up a small number of times. The genes are TRBV7-2 and TRBJ1-6, with a weak D call TRBD1 (5 bases). The CDR3 runs to 15 residues. Trimming shortened V by 0 bases and J by 6 bases, and 9 bases separated the two germline ends. Germline V lookup: CDR1 SGHTA, CDR2 FQGNSA. The CDR3, as DNA: TGTGCCAGCAGCTTAGCGGGGAGGGGTAATTCACCCCTCCACTTT. Translated: CASSLAGRGNSPLHF. Supplemented by reference TRBV7-2 and TRBJ1-6, the full variable domain reads GAGVSQSPSNKVTEKGKDVELRCDPISGHTALYWYRQSLGQGLEFLIYFQGNSAPDKSGLPSDRFSAERTGGSVSTLTIQRTQQEDSAVYLCASSLAGRGNSPLHFGNGTRLTVT.

About this clonotype: One base away lies a much larger clone, so this may be a sequencing read error. The chain combines TRBV10-3 with TRBJ2-1; D unresolved. From germline, CDR1 is ENHRY and CDR2 SYGVKD. This CDR3 spans 14 amino acids. V was shortened by 4 bases and J by 4 bases, with 11 bases between the two germline ends. CDR3 nucleotide sequence: TGTGCCATCAGTGGGATGGCACCTTACAATGAGCAGTTCTTC. It is translated as CAISGMAPYNEQFF.